Listed here are 5 T cell receptor beta chains from one sample, sequenced in a study of blood T cell repertoires in COVID-19. The repertoire was sequenced with immunoSEQ multiplex PCR; TCRdb's copy has only in-frame clones and lacks some. The sample records about 73,000 clones, about four fifths being singletons. Sequenced sample: peripheral blood. The source of these receptors is a human donor in a cohort sampled during active COVID-19.

V usage is TRBV9 and J usage is TRBJ1-4, with 9 bases aligning to TRBD1. The CDR3 contains 20 residues. Looked up from germline, CDR1 is SGDLS and CDR2 is YYNGEE. Germline trimming cut 4 bases from V and 0 bases from J; bases unmatched to any gene: 16. In nucleotides, the CDR3 is TGTGCCAGCAGCATGAACGACCGGGACAGGGAAGGCGCAACTAATGAAAAACTGTTTTTT. Translated: CASSMNDRDREGATNEKLFF.

The chain couples TRBV18 to TRBJ2-1, with a weak D call TRBD2 (5 bases). V lost 1 base to trimming and J lost 8 bases, with 21 bases between them. The germline V gene encodes CDR1 KGHSH and CDR2 LQKENI. The CDR3 extends over 17 amino acids. The CDR3 DNA reads TGTGCCAGCTCACCACGAGGGCTAACCACTACAAGCGATGAGCAGTTCTTC. Translated, it gives CASSPRGLTTTSDEQFF.

This clone has a single count. The J gene is TRBJ1-3, the V gene TRBV7-2; D remains ambiguous. Deletions cut 3 bases from V and 2 bases from J, with 8 bases between. Germline V gene lookup returns CDR1 SGHTA and CDR2 FQGNSA. CDR3 length: 14 amino acids. The CDR3 spells CASSFIATGNTIYF. CDR3 coding DNA: TGTGCCAGCAGCTTCATAGCCACTGGAAACACCATATATTTT.

This clone turned up a few times. This chain joins TRBV7-9 and TRBJ2-1, with TRBD2 matching 9 bases. The CDR3 has 17 residues. The junction had 15 bases not matched to a gene; V was cut back by 5 bases and J by 7 bases. CDR1 is SEHNR and CDR2 is FQNEAQ in the germline V gene (reference sequence). The DNA of the CDR3 is TGTGCCAGCAGCATGTCGGAGGGCGGGGGGGCCGATAATGAGCAGTTCTTC. Its protein product is CASSMSEGGGADNEQFF.

V usage is TRBV28 and J usage is TRBJ2-3; 9 bases match TRBD1. The germline V gene has CDR1 MDHEN and CDR2 SYDVKM. V shed 4 bases, J shed 2 bases, and the junction held 7 bases outside the gene matches. The CDR3 sequence is 16 residues long. CDR3 sequence reads: CASSSGQGAPTDTQYF. CDR3 DNA sequence: TGTGCCAGCAGTTCGGGACAGGGAGCGCCCACAGATACGCAGTATTTT.